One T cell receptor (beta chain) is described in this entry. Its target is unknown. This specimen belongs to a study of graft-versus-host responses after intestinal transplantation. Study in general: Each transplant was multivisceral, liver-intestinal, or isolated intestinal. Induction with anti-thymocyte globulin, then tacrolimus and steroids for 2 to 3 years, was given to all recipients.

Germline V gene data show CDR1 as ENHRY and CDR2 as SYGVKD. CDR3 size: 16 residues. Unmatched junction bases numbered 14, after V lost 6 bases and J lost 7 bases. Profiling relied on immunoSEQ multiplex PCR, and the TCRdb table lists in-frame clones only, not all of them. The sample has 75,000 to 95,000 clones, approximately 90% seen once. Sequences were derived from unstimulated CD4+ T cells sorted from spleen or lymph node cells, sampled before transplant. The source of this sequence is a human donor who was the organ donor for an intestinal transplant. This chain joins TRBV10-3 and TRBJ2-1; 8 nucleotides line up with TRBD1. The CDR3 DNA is TGTGCCATCAGCGTATTCGGGGTAGACAGGGGTAATGAGCAGTTCTTC. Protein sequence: CAISVFGVDRGNEQFF.